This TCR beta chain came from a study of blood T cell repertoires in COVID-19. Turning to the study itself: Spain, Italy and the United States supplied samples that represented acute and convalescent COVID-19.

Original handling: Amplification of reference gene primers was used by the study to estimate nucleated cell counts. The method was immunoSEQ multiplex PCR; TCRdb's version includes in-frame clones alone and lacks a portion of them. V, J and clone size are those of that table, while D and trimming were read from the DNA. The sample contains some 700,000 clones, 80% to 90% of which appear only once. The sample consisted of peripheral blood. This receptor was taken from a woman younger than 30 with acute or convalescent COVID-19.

The CDR3 is CASRLAGGFGDTQYF. The CDR3 DNA sequence: TGTGCCAGCAGACTAGCGGGGGGGTTCGGTGATACGCAGTATTTT. The chain joins TRBV6-6 to TRBJ2-3; 13 positions agree with TRBD2. The CDR3 is 15 amino acids. J lost 6 bases, V lost 6 bases, and 6 bases had no gene match. Germline lookup yields CDR1 MNHNY and CDR2 SVGAGI (reference sequence).